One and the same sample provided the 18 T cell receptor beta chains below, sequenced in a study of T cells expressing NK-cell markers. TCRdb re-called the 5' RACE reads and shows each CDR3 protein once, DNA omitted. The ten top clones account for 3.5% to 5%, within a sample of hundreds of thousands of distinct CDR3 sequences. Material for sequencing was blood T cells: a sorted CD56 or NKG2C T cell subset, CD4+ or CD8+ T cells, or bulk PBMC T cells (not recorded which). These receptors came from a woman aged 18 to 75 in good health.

The CDR3 sequence: CSARDRGQGGWPQHF. The chain combines TRBV20-1 with TRBJ1-5; checking the TCRdb D call of TRBD1 is not possible without DNA. CDR3 size: 15 residues. In germline, CDR1 is DFQATT, CDR2 SNEGSKA (reference sequence).

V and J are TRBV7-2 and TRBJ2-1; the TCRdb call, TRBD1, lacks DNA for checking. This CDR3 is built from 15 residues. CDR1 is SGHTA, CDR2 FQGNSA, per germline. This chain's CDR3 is CASSYRRQGYNEQFF.

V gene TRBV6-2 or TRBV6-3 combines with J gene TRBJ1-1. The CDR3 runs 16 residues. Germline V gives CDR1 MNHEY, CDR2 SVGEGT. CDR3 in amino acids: CASSYNFAGMNTEAFF.

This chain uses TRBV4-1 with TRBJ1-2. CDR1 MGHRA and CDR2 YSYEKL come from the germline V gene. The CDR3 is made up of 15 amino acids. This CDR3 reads CASSQEEKGWRGYTF.

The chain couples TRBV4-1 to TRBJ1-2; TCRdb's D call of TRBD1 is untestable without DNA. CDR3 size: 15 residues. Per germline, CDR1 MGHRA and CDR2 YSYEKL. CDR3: CASRRLEDSIYGYTF.

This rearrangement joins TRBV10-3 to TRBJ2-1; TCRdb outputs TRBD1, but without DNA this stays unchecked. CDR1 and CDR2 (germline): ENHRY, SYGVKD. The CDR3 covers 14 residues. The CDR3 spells CAISEGGEGNEQFF.

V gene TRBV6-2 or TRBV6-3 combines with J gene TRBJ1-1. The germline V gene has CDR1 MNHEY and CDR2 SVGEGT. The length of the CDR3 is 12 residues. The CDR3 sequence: CASSQTYTEAFF.

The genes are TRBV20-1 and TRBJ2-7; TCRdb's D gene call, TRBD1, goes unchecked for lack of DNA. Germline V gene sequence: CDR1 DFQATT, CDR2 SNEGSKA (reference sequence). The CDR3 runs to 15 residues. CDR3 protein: CSARVRARAGGEQYF.

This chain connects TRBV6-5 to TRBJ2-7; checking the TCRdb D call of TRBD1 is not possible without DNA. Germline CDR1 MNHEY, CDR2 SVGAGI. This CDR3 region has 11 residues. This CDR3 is CASRQGYEQYF.

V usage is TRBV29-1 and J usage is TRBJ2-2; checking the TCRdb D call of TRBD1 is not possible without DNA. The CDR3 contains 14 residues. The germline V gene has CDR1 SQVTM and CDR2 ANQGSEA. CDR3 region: CSAHRGLNTGELFF.

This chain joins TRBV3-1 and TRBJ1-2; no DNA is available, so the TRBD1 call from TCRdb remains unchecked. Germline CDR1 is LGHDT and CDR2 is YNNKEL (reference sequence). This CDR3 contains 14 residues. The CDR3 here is CASSRLGEGIGYTF.

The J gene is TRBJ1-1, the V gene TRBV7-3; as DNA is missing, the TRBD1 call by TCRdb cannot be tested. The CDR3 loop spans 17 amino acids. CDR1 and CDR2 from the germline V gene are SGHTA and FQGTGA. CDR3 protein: CASSLTPPGAVNTEAFF.

CDR3 in amino acids: CASSDPRQGPYEQYF. The J gene is TRBJ2-7, the V gene TRBV25-1; TCRdb's D gene call, TRBD1, goes unchecked for lack of DNA. The CDR3 extends over 15 amino acids. The germline V gene encodes CDR1 MGHDK and CDR2 SYGVNS.

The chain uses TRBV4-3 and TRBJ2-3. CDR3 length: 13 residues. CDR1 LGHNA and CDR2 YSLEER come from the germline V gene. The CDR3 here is CASSLGVSGTQYF.

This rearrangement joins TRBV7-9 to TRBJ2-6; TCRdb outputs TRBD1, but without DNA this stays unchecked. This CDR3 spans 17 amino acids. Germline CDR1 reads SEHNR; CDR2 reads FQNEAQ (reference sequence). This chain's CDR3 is CASTLSSGTAGANVLTF. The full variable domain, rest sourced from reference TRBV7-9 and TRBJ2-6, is DTGVSQNPRHKITKRGQNVTFRCDPISEHNRLYWYRQTLGQGPEFLTYFQNEAQLEKSRLLSDRFSAERPKGSFSTLEIQRTEQGDSAMYLCASTLSSGTAGANVLTFGAGSRLTVL.

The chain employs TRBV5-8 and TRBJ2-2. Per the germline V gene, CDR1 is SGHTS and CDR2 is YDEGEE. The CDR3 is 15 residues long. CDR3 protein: CASSFSRANTGELFF. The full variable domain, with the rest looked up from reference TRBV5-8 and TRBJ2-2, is EAGVTQSPTHLIKTRGQQATLRCSPISGHTSVYWYQQALGLGLQFLLWYDEGEERNRGNFPPRFSGRQFPNYSSELNVNALELEDSALYLCASSFSRANTGELFFGEGSRLTVL.

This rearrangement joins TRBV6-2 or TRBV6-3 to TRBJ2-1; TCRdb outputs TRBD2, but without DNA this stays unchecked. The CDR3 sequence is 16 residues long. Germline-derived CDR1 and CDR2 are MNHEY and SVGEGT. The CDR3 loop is CASNSRTSGGATEQFF.

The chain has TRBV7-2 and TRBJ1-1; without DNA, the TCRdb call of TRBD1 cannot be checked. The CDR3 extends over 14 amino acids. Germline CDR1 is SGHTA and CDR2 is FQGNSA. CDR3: CASTPQGMNTEAFF.